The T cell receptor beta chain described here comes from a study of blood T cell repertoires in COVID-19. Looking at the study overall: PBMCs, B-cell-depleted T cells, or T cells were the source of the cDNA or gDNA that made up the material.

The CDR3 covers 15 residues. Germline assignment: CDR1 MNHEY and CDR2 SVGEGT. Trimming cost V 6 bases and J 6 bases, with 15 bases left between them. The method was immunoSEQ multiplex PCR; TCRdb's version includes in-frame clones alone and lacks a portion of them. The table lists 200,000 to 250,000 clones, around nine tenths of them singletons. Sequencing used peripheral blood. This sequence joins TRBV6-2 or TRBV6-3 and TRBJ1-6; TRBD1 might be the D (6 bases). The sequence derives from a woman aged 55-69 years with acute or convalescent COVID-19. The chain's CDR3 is CASSLLRGFNSPLHF. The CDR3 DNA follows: TGTGCCAGCAGCCTACTTAGGGGGTTTAATTCACCCCTCCACTTT.